This T cell receptor beta chain was captured in a study of metastatic and nonmetastatic thyroid tumors. Study background: Malignant thyroid and benign thyroid patients provided blood and tumor or nodule tissue whose repertoires were compared.

This clone was counted between two and nine times. Its antigen is still unknown. Study-level points and caveats: The study reportedly found significantly higher TCR beta diversity in malignant thyroid tumors than benign nodules, in blood and tumor.

The authors' processing: In papillary thyroid cancer, a distant-metastasis classifier was built using CDR3 differences across clinicopathological groups. TCRdb re-called the PCR reads via MiXCR. The V and J calls and clone size come from TCRdb's table, not from the authors' own analysis. Here the sample spans 45,000 to 60,000 clones, around a sixth being singletons. No treatment of any kind had been given to any patient before thyroid surgery. The sample was blood. The sequence came from a female donor with papillary thyroid cancer or a benign thyroid nodule (not recorded which). Some clones in this sample may be carry-over from other donors' samples.

CDR3 sequence reads: CASRIKGGYTF. For the CDR3, the DNA is TGTGCCAGCAGAATAAAGGGCGGCTACACCTTC. The chain employs TRBV28 and TRBJ1-2; no clear D gene. V lost 6 bases and J 8 bases, leaving 10 bases between the germline ends. From germline, CDR1 is MDHEN and CDR2 SYDVKM. The CDR3 is 11 amino acids.